Presented here are 27 T cell receptor beta chains from one specimen sequenced in a study of shared clonotypes between healthy human individuals. Sequenced by immunoSEQ multiplex PCR; TCRdb stores in-frame clones only, minus some. Of about 520,000 clones listed, around 73% were seen once; the top ten hold around 12%. The sample taken for sequencing was PBMCs. The receptors shown here come from a woman between 40 and 55 years old in good health. Some clones in this sample may be carry-over from other donors' samples.

This clone came up many times. The J gene is TRBJ2-5, the V gene TRBV29-1, with a weak D call TRBD1 (6 bases). Between the trimmed V and J ends, which lost 4 bases and 5 bases, there was a span of 11 bases. There are 12 residues in the CDR3. Germline CDR1 reads SQVTM; CDR2 reads ANQGSEA. CDR3 amino acids: CSVVQGFETQYF. CDR3 nucleotides: TGCAGCGTTGTACAGGGTTTTGAGACCCAGTACTTC.

This clone was picked up a small number of times. The V and J genes are TRBV10-3 and TRBJ2-7; 7 bases agree with TRBD2. The CDR3 runs to 15 residues. The trim removed 0 bases at V and 1 base at J, leaving 3 bases unmatched. The V gene's germline CDR1 is ENHRY and CDR2 SYGVKD. CDR3 in DNA: TGTGCCATCAGTGAGTCGGGAGGGATGTCCTACGAGCAGTACTTC. Translated, it gives CAISESGGMSYEQYF.

J is TRBJ2-7 and V is TRBV7-9; D tentatively reads TRBD1 or TRBD2 (6 bases each). Per the germline V gene, CDR1 is SEHNR and CDR2 is FQNEAQ (reference sequence). V was pared by 1 base and J by 3 bases, with 10 bases between. The CDR3 is made up of 14 amino acids. The CDR3 reads CASSLGLGGYEQYF. In DNA, the CDR3 is TGTGCCAGCAGCTTAGGACTAGGGGGCTACGAGCAGTACTTC. Drawing the rest from reference TRBV7-9 and TRBJ2-7, the complete variable domain is DTGVSQNPRHKITKRGQNVTFRCDPISEHNRLYWYRQTLGQGPEFLTYFQNEAQLEKSRLLSDRFSAERPKGSFSTLEIQRTEQGDSAMYLCASSLGLGGYEQYFGPGTRLTVT.

This clone was found once. This sequence joins TRBV19 and TRBJ1-2; a weak D match, TRBD1 (5 bases). Per the germline V gene, CDR1 is LNHDA and CDR2 is SQIVND (reference sequence). CDR3 length equals 15 residues. Trimming took 3 bases from V and 8 from J, leaving 19 bases between them. The CDR3 protein is CASSIKAERGSGYTF. The CDR3 bases are TGTGCCAGTAGTATCAAAGCGGAGCGGGGGTCCGGCTACACCTTC.

This clone showed up just once. This chain uses TRBV19 with TRBJ2-7, with 12 bases aligning to TRBD2. J gave up 5 bases and V 8 bases, and 7 bases lay outside the gene matches. CDR3 size: 14 residues. Germline V CDR1 and CDR2: LNHDA, SQIVND (reference sequence). This CDR3 reads CASELAGGRNEQYF. The CDR3 DNA follows: TGTGCCAGTGAACTAGCGGGAGGAAGAAACGAGCAGTACTTC.

This clone came up once. The rearrangement uses TRBV7-9 and TRBJ2-5, with a tentative D call TRBD1 (6 bases). Trimming cost V 5 bases and J 2 bases, with 18 bases left between them. This CDR3 has 16 amino acids. Per germline, CDR1 SEHNR and CDR2 FQNEAQ (reference sequence). The DNA for the CDR3 is TGTGCCAGCAGCCGCCCGCGGACAGAAAAACAAGAGACCCAGTACTTC. As protein: CASSRPRTEKQETQYF.

V is TRBV28 and J is TRBJ2-5; possible D gene TRBD2, 6 bases. Trimming stripped 5 bases from V and 1 base from J, with 14 bases between. This CDR3 spans 15 amino acids. Germline values: CDR1 MDHEN, CDR2 SYDVKM. The CDR3 coding sequence is TGTGCCAGCAGTGGAGGGGCTTACCTCCAAGAGACCCAGTACTTC. Translating gives CASSGGAYLQETQYF.

The V gene is TRBV18, the J gene TRBJ2-5; TRBD1 is a possible D gene (6 bases). The CDR3 totals 14 residues. V was pared by 2 bases and J by 2 bases, with 9 bases between. Germline values: CDR1 KGHSH, CDR2 LQKENI. CDR3 residues: CASSPGQRQETQYF. CDR3 DNA sequence: TGTGCCAGCTCACCAGGACAGAGACAAGAGACCCAGTACTTC.

The V and J genes are TRBV28 and TRBJ1-1; 11 bases map to TRBD1. The germline CDR1 and CDR2 sequences are MDHEN and SYDVKM. J gave up 3 bases and V 7 bases, and 25 bases lay outside the gene matches. There are 21 residues in the CDR3. CDR3 DNA sequence: TGTGCCAGCACCTTAGGCCCTGGACAGGGGGCAAGCGAAGGGACGGACACTGAAGCTTTCTTT. This encodes CASTLGPGQGASEGTDTEAFF.

The CDR3 coding sequence is TGTGCCAGCTCTCCCGAAACGGGACGGATGAACTATGGCTACACCTTC. Translating gives CASSPETGRMNYGYTF. This sequence joins TRBV18 and TRBJ1-2, with D perhaps matching TRBD1 (5 bases). Trimming pared 6 bases from V and 2 bases from J, leaving 19 bases between. Germline V lookup: CDR1 KGHSH, CDR2 LQKENI. This CDR3 region has 16 residues.

This rearrangement joins TRBV11-3 to TRBJ2-1; D is ambiguous. Germline-derived CDR1 and CDR2 are SGHNT and YENEEA. The CDR3 extends over 13 amino acids. Between the trimmed V and J ends, which lost 5 bases and 5 bases, there was a span of 10 bases. The CDR3 loop reads CASSGERHNEQFF. CDR3 coding DNA: TGTGCCAGCAGCGGAGAACGCCACAATGAGCAGTTCTTC.

The chain employs TRBV29-1 and TRBJ2-5, with D tentatively TRBD2 (6 bases). The CDR3 totals 13 residues. Germline CDR1 reads SQVTM; CDR2 reads ANQGSEA. Deletions cut 6 bases from V and 5 bases from J, with 16 bases between. The CDR3 spells CSVVLWGGETQYF. CDR3 nucleotides: TGCAGCGTCGTCCTTTGGGGAGGTGAGACCCAGTACTTC.

This clone was picked up a small number of times. The chain links TRBV10-1 to TRBJ1-1; TRBD1 is a possible D gene (6 bases). There are 13 residues in the CDR3. From germline, CDR1 is WNHNN and CDR2 SYGVQD (reference sequence). Trimming took 7 bases from V and 1 from J, leaving 10 bases between them. The CDR3 protein is CASNQGRNTEAFF. CDR3 DNA: TGCGCCAGCAATCAGGGGCGGAACACTGAAGCTTTCTTT.

The chain links TRBV9 to TRBJ2-1; D may match TRBD1 or TRBD2 (5 bases each). Deletions cut 4 bases from V and 9 bases from J, with 20 bases between. Germline values: CDR1 SGDLS, CDR2 YYNGEE. CDR3 size: 15 residues. CDR3 protein: CASSSSGTNVGEQFF. CDR3 DNA sequence: TGTGCCAGCAGCTCATCCGGGACCAACGTGGGTGAGCAGTTCTTC.

This clone came up once. The chain carries TRBV5-1 and TRBJ1-2; 9 bases are shared with TRBD1. V gave up 4 bases and J gave up 5 bases; unmatched junction bases: 12. The CDR3 covers 16 residues. The germline gives CDR1 SGHRS, CDR2 YFSETQ. The CDR3 DNA reads TGCGCCAGCAGCCCCGAGACAGGGGGAACCCAATATGGCTACACCTTC. It yields the protein CASSPETGGTQYGYTF.

CDR3 sequence (DNA): TGTGCCTGGAGTCCAGGGGGGGTGTATGGCTACACCTTC. This gives the protein CAWSPGGVYGYTF. This chain joins TRBV30 and TRBJ1-2, with TRBD1 matching over 7 bases. V dropped 2 bases and J dropped 5; count of bases not matched to a gene: 5. CDR1 and CDR2 (germline): GTSNPN, SVGIG (reference sequence). The CDR3 has 13 residues.

The V gene is TRBV18, the J gene TRBJ2-7; the D gene is possibly TRBD1 (6 bases). The CDR3 spans 15 residues. Germline assignment: CDR1 KGHSH and CDR2 LQKENI. The germline V and J ends were trimmed by 7 bases and 0 bases, with 16 bases remaining between them. CDR3 bases: TGTGCCAGCTGTTACACTGGGGACACCTCCTACGAGCAGTACTTC. As protein: CASCYTGDTSYEQYF.

This chain uses TRBV2 with TRBJ2-3; 7 nucleotides align to TRBD2. The CDR3 is 20 amino acids. Looked up from germline, CDR1 is SNHLY and CDR2 is FYNNEI. The J segment lost 2 bases and the V segment lost 0 bases, leaving 17 bases of the junction unmatched. CDR3 sequence (DNA): TGTGCCAGCAGTGAAGCGTTTCCGAGCAGAGCGGGGCGGGACACAGATACGCAGTATTTT. The encoded protein is CASSEAFPSRAGRDTDTQYF.

This clone was seen once. The chain has TRBV19 and TRBJ1-4; weak D call: TRBD1 (6 bases). CDR3 length: 15 amino acids. Germline CDR1 LNHDA, CDR2 SQIVND (reference sequence). The germline V and J ends were trimmed by 8 bases and 5 bases, with 18 bases remaining between them. The CDR3 sequence: CASGGGAALNEKLFF. In DNA form, the CDR3 reads TGTGCCAGTGGGGGGGGCGCAGCCTTGAATGAAAAACTGTTTTTT.

This rearrangement joins TRBV7-6 to TRBJ2-7; D is ambiguous. In germline, CDR1 is SGHVS, CDR2 FNYEAQ. Trimming left V 1 base short and J 1 base short, with 8 bases between. The CDR3 runs to 14 residues. The DNA of the CDR3 is TGTGCCAGCAGCTTAGAGTACAGATCCTACGAGCAGTACTTC. Its protein product is CASSLEYRSYEQYF. The complete variable domain, with remaining parts taken from reference TRBV7-6 and TRBJ2-7, reads GAGVSQSPRYKVTKRGQDVALRCDPISGHVSLYWYRQALGQGPEFLTYFNYEAQQDKSGLPNDRFSAERPEGSISTLTIQRTEQRDSAMYRCASSLEYRSYEQYFGPGTRLTVT.

Turning to this clone: A far larger clone is off by one base, so a read error is likely. The chain combines TRBV5-1 with TRBJ2-5; weak D call: TRBD2 (5 bases). Trimming cost V 3 bases and J 5 bases, with 14 bases left between them. The germline V gene encodes CDR1 SGHRS and CDR2 YFSETQ. The CDR3 contains 14 residues. CDR3 DNA sequence: TGCGCCAGCAGCTCTGCGAGGGCGAAGGAGACCCAGTACTTC. Residues: CASSSARAKETQYF.

The chain employs TRBV21-1 and TRBJ2-3; TRBD2, the table's D call, lacks a check against the DNA. TRBV21-1 corresponds to a pseudogene. The CDR3 totals 20 residues. CDR3 sequence reads: CASSKVTSGRQLTSTDTQYF. The CDR3 DNA is TGTGCCAGCAGCAAAGTAACTAGCGGGAGGCAACTTACTAGCACAGATACGCAGTATTTT.

This chain uses TRBV28 with TRBJ2-3; D perhaps matches TRBD2 (6 bases). V lost 6 bases and J lost 7, with 20 bases in between. Germline V lookup: CDR1 MDHEN, CDR2 SYDVKM. CDR3 length: 15 amino acids. The CDR3 loop reads CASSPYGSGSYTQYF. CDR3 in DNA: TGTGCCAGCAGCCCCTACGGGAGTGGGTCCTATACGCAGTATTTT.

The CDR3 bases are TGTGCCAGCAGTGAAGCGGCAGGGGGTAATCAGCCCCAGCATTTT. It specifies CASSEAAGGNQPQHF. J is TRBJ1-5 and V is TRBV6-1; the match to TRBD1 covers 7 bases. The germline gives CDR1 MNHNS, CDR2 SASEGT. J lost 4 bases, V lost 0 bases, and 3 bases had no gene match. The CDR3 is 15 residues long.

The chain joins TRBV5-5 to TRBJ2-3; D not certain. Germline CDR1 reads SGHKS; CDR2 reads YYEKEE (reference sequence). The V end lost 2 bases, the J end lost 3 bases, and 1 base lay between the germline ends. This CDR3 has 11 residues. The CDR3 coding sequence is TGTGCCAGCAGCTTTACAGATACGCAGTATTTT. It translates to CASSFTDTQYF.

The genes are TRBV5-1 and TRBJ2-3; 8 bases match TRBD2. The CDR3 spans 15 residues. Germline-derived CDR1 and CDR2 are SGHRS and YFSETQ. V gave up 5 bases and J gave up 1 base; unmatched junction bases: 6. The CDR3 DNA is TGCGCCAGCAGTATTACTAGCGGACGCACAGATACGCAGTATTTT. Its protein product is CASSITSGRTDTQYF. The full variable domain, rest sourced from reference TRBV5-1 and TRBJ2-3, is KAGVTQTPRYLIKTRGQQVTLSCSPISGHRSVSWYQQTPGQGLQFLFEYFSETQRNKGNFPGRFSGRQFSNSRSEMNVSTLELGDSALYLCASSITSGRTDTQYFGPGTRLTVL.

Regarding this clone: This may be a read error, as it is one base from a much larger clone. The chain joins TRBV4-1 to TRBJ2-3, with D uncertain. From germline, CDR1 is MGHRA and CDR2 YSYEKL. CDR3 size: 16 residues. The CDR3, as DNA: TGCGCCAGCAGCCAATCCCCATTGAGAGGCACAGATACGCAGTGTTTT. Translation gives CASSQSPLRGTDTQCF.